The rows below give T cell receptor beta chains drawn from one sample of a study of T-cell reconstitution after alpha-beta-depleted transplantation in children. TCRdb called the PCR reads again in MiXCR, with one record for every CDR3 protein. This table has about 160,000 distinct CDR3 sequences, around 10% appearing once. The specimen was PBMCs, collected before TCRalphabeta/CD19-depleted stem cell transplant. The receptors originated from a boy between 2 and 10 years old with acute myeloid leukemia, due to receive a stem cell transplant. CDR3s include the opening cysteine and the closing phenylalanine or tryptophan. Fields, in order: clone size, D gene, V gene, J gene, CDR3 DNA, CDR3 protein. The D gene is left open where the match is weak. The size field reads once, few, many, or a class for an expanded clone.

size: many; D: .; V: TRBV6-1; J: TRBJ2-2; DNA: TGTGCCAGCAGTGAACCCGACAGGTTAGACACCGGGGAGCTGTTTTTT; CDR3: CASSEPDRLDTGELFF
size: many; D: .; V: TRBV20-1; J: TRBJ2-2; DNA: TGCAGTGCTAGATACAGGTTGAACACCGGGGAGCTGTTTTTT; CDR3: CSARYRLNTGELFF
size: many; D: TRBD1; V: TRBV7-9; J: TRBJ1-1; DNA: TGTGCCAGCAGCTTGGGACAGGGTAACGCTGAAGCTTTCTTT; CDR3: CASSLGQGNAEAFF
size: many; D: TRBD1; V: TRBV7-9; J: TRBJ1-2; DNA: TGTGCCAGCAGCTATCAGGGGGCGGTTGGCTACACCTTC; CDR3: CASSYQGAVGYTF
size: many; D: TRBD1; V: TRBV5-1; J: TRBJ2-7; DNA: TGCGCCAGCAGCTACCACTTCTCAGGGGGCCCTCGCTCCTACGAGCAGTACTTC; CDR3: CASSYHFSGGPRSYEQYF
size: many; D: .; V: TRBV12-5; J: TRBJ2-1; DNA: TGTGCTAGTGCCCCCGGCTCCTACAATGAGCAGTTCTTC; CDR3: CASAPGSYNEQFF
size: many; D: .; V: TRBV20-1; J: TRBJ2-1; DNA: TGCAGTGCTAGCGACCCCCGTTGGGGGGTTAATGAGCAGTTCTTC; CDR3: CSASDPRWGVNEQFF
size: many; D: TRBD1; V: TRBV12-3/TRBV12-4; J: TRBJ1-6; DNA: TGTGCCAGCAGTTTAGCAAAGACAGGGGTCAATTCACCCCTCCACTTT; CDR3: CASSLAKTGVNSPLHF
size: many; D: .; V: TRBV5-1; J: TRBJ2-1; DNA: TGCGCCAGCAGCTTGGGGGCGGGATCCTACAATGAGCAGTTCTTC; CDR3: CASSLGAGSYNEQFF
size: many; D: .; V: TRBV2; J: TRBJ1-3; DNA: TGTGCCAGCAGTGAGGCGGCCCGAACTGGAAACACCATATATTTT; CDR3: CASSEAARTGNTIYF
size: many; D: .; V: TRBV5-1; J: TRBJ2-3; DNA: TGCGCCAGCCCACCTAGCTATACGCAGTATTTT; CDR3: CASPPSYTQYF
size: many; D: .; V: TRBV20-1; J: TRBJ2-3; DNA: TGCAGTGCGTGGGACCATACGCAGTATTTT; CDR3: CSAWDHTQYF
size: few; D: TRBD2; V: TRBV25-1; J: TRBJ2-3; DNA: TGTGCCAGCTCACCCACGCCGGGACTAGCGGGGGCCCGGCTCCTCACAGATACGCAGTATTTT; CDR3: CASSPTPGLAGARLLTDTQYF
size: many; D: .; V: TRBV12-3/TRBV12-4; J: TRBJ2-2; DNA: TGTGCCAGCAGTTCGGACTTTCGAAGGGTGGTTGGAAGGGCCGGGGAGCTGTTTTTT; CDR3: CASSSDFRRVVGRAGELFF
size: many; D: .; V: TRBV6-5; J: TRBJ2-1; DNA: TGTGCCAGCAGTTACTCTGACGGTTGGCCAGAGCAGTTCTTC; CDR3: CASSYSDGWPEQFF
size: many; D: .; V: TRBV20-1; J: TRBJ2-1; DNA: TGCAGTGCTAGTCCCGCCCCGGGGTTGGAAAATGAGCAGTTCTTC; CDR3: CSASPAPGLENEQFF
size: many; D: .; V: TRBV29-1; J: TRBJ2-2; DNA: TGCAGCGTTGAATTAGGGTTGACAAGTGGGACCGGGGAGCTGTTTTTT; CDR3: CSVELGLTSGTGELFF